These 7 T cell receptor beta chains share one sample of origin, sequenced in a study of cytomegalovirus exposure and HLA in healthy donors. PCR was performed using 60 Vbeta and 13 Jbeta primers. Profiling relied on immunoSEQ multiplex PCR, and the TCRdb table lists in-frame clones only, not all of them. Among 170,000 or so clones listed, 80% were seen once. The source material was PBMCs. Receptors originate from a man under 40 in good health and CMV-seropositive.

This clone was detected only a few times. CDR3 sequence: CASSVGQYEQYF. DNA for the CDR3: TGTGCCAGCAGTGTGGGGCAGTACGAGCAGTACTTC. This rearrangement joins TRBV2 to TRBJ2-7; weak D call: TRBD1 (5 bases). The CDR3 is made up of 12 amino acids. V shed 4 bases and J shed 4 bases, with 8 bases lying between them. Germline V lookup: CDR1 SNHLY, CDR2 FYNNEI.

V usage is TRBV5-1 and J usage is TRBJ2-3; 7 bases are a match to TRBD2. J gave up 2 bases and V 0 bases, and 6 bases lay outside the gene matches. CDR3 length: 16 residues. The germline CDR1 and CDR2 sequences are SGHRS and YFSETQ. CDR3 nucleotide sequence: TGCGCCAGCAGCTTGGCTCTAGCGGCCTTCACAGATACGCAGTATTTT. Residues: CASSLALAAFTDTQYF.

The J gene is TRBJ2-7, the V gene TRBV6-5; D is possibly TRBD2 (5 bases). CDR1 is MNHEY and CDR2 is SVGAGI in the germline V gene. V lost 8 bases to trimming and J lost 5 bases, with 19 bases between them. The CDR3 runs to 14 residues. CDR3 nucleotides: TGTGCCAGCGGCGTGCAGGACGGGCGGGACGAGCAGTACTTC. It yields the protein CASGVQDGRDEQYF.

CDR3 sequence (DNA): TGTGCCAGCAGCCAAGAAGATATCGGGGCAACTAATGAAAAACTGTTTTTT. It specifies CASSQEDIGATNEKLFF. The V and J genes are TRBV4-2 and TRBJ1-4; D is unclear. CDR3 length equals 17 residues. Germline-derived CDR1 and CDR2 are LGHNA and YNFKEQ. V lost 0 bases, J lost 0 bases, and 11 bases lay in between.

CDR3 sequence reads: CASSLGTSGAYNEQFF. In nucleotides, the CDR3 is TGTGCCAGCAGCCTCGGGACTAGCGGGGCCTACAATGAGCAGTTCTTC. This chain uses TRBV7-8 with TRBJ2-1, with 13 bases fitting TRBD2. CDR3 length: 16 amino acids. The germline V gene has CDR1 SGHVS and CDR2 FQNEAQ. After removal of 5 bases from V and 2 bases from J, the junction contained 3 bases not matched to a gene.

The chain is built from TRBV28 and TRBJ2-7, with TRBD2 matching 7 bases. Germline-derived CDR1 and CDR2 are MDHEN and SYDVKM. This CDR3 region has 13 residues. V lost 10 bases and J lost 4; bases outside the gene matches: 10. The CDR3 loop is CATLRGSGYEQYF. The CDR3 nucleotides read TGTGCCACCCTCAGAGGTAGCGGGTACGAGCAGTACTTC.

This clone has more than one count but fewer than ten. The chain employs TRBV2 and TRBJ1-1; D is uncertain. This CDR3 is 13 amino acids long. Trimming took 0 bases from V and 7 from J, leaving 9 bases between them. Germline lookup yields CDR1 SNHLY and CDR2 FYNNEI. CDR3 sequence (DNA): TGTGCCAGCAGTGAAGCAGTGGGAGGTGAAGCTTTCTTT. This sequence encodes CASSEAVGGEAFF.